This TCR beta chain emerged from a study of T cell responses to AZD1222 COVID-19 vaccine. The study, taken as a whole, reports: Sampling captured repertoires only after the peak T cell response.

In regard to this clone: What it binds is not known.

The CDR3 runs to 15 residues. CDR1 and CDR2 from the germline V gene are SGHRS and YFSETQ. The J segment lost 8 bases and the V segment lost 3 bases, leaving 10 bases of the junction unmatched. Profiling relied on immunoSEQ multiplex PCR, and the TCRdb table lists in-frame clones only, not all of them. Of around 110,000 clones in the sample, 70% to 90% were seen once. Sequencing was performed on peripheral blood, taken on day 0 of MenACWY control vaccination. The genes are TRBV5-1 and TRBJ1-4, with 7 bases fitting TRBD1. The source of this sequence is an adult in good health. The CDR3 nucleotides are TGCGCCAGCAGCTCAACGGGACAGAGAGGGGAAAAACTGTTTTTT. It is translated as CASSSTGQRGEKLFF.